This passage covers 21 T cell receptor beta chains from one sample sequenced in a study of T cell repertoires in cytomegalovirus infection. In TCRdb, the reads were re-called with MiXCR into one record per CDR3 protein. The profile covers approximately 340,000 distinct CDR3 sequences, with approximately 32% appearing a single time and roughly 20% taken by the ten largest. Their specific antigens are unknown. The sample consisted of cultured PBMCs, taken from culture after CMV antigen stimulation. The receptor set was obtained from a human donor in good health (CMV status not recorded). Some clones in this sample may be carry-over from other donors' samples.

This clonotype was observed a few times. The chain has TRBV10-3 and TRBJ2-3; 11 bases agree with TRBD2. Germline V gene sequence: CDR1 ENHRY, CDR2 SYGVKD. The CDR3 runs 16 residues. Losses at the gene ends were 7 bases for V and 2 bases for J; bases not matched to a gene: 8. The CDR3 DNA follows: TGTGCCATCACCAGGACTAGCGGGTCTCCCACAGATACGCAGTATTTT. Its translation: CAITRTSGSPTDTQYF.

This clonotype was recorded a few times. The V call is TRBV6-1, the J call TRBJ2-5; D is possibly TRBD2 (5 bases). There are 15 residues in the CDR3. The V end was cut by 10 bases, the J end by 2 bases, with 20 bases between. Germline lookup yields CDR1 MNHNS and CDR2 SASEGT. CDR3 in DNA: TGTGCCACCACAGTAGTACGAGGGCATCAAGAGACCCAGTACTTC. Its translation is CATTVVRGHQETQYF.

This clonotype was counted only a few times. This chain links TRBV10-3 with TRBJ2-1; 13 nucleotides match TRBD2. This CDR3 comprises 20 residues. V was pared by 2 bases and J by 2 bases, with 12 bases of the junction left unmatched. The germline gives CDR1 ENHRY, CDR2 SYGVKD. The CDR3 region has the DNA TGTGCCATCAGTGAGGGACTAGCGGGAGTTACGGGGACCCCCTACAATGAGCAGTTCTTC. Its translation is CAISEGLAGVTGTPYNEQFF.

V usage is TRBV20-1 and J usage is TRBJ2-3; 14 bases are a match to TRBD2. The CDR3 is 16 residues long. CDR1 is DFQATT and CDR2 is SNEGSKA in the germline V gene (reference sequence). Trimming at V came to 1 base and at J to 2 bases, leaving 2 bases not matched to a gene. DNA of the CDR3: TGCAGTGCTAGAGTGGGACTAGCGGGGGTCACAGATACGCAGTATTTT. Translated: CSARVGLAGVTDTQYF.

A single count supports this clonotype. The rearrangement joins TRBV19 to TRBJ2-2; 8 bases map to TRBD1. Germline V lookup: CDR1 LNHDA, CDR2 SQIVND (reference sequence). Unmatched junction bases numbered 6, after V lost 3 bases and J lost 0 bases. This CDR3 comprises 17 residues. The CDR3, as DNA: TGTGCCAGTAGTATCAACAGGGGGAGGTCGAACACCGGGGAGCTGTTTTTT. This translates into CASSINRGRSNTGELFF.

This clonotype was found once. The chain combines TRBV5-4 with TRBJ1-2; no definite D call. Germline V gene lookup returns CDR1 SGHNT and CDR2 YYREEE (reference sequence). Trimming shortened V by 0 bases and J by 2 bases, and 11 bases separated the two germline ends. This CDR3 contains 15 residues. The CDR3 coding sequence is TGTGCCAGCAGCTTGGCCTCGGACGGGAACTATGGCTACACCTTC. The encoded protein is CASSLASDGNYGYTF.

This clonotype was observed a few times. The chain is built from TRBV11-2 and TRBJ2-5; no clear D gene. Per the germline V gene, CDR1 is SGHAT and CDR2 is FQNNGV. The CDR3 sequence is 12 residues long. V was pared by 4 bases and J by 5 bases, with 8 bases between. The CDR3 region has the DNA TGTGCCAGCAGCTCCGGCTGGGAGACCCAGTACTTC. Translated, it gives CASSSGWETQYF.

This clonotype occurred a few times. The V call is TRBV6-2 or TRBV6-3, the J call TRBJ2-7, with 9 bases fitting TRBD2. Germline-derived CDR1 and CDR2 are MNHEY and SVGEGT. V dropped 5 bases and J dropped 6; count of bases not matched to a gene: 8. CDR3 length: 14 amino acids. The chain's CDR3 is CASSPSGTTGEQYF. The CDR3 DNA follows: TGTGCCAGCAGTCCTAGCGGGACCACAGGCGAGCAGTACTTC.

This chain joins TRBV4-1 and TRBJ2-7; D gene unclear. V gave up 4 bases and J gave up 6 bases, with 13 bases separating them. CDR3 length equals 13 residues. CDR1 and CDR2 (germline): MGHRA, YSYEKL. CDR3 nucleotides: TGCGCCAGCAGCCTCGCGATCGTCGGCGAGCAGTACTTC. Its protein product is CASSLAIVGEQYF.

This chain uses TRBV27 with TRBJ2-3; tentative D call: TRBD1 (6 bases). V lost 7 bases, J lost 9 bases, and 14 bases lay in between. Germline CDR1 MNHEY, CDR2 SMNVEV (reference sequence). This CDR3 has 12 residues. The CDR3: CASTVGGWTQYF. DNA for the CDR3: TGTGCCAGCACCGTAGGGGGATGGACGCAGTATTTT.

This clonotype has only a few counts. The chain joins TRBV19 to TRBJ1-2; 7 positions match TRBD1. Germline values: CDR1 LNHDA, CDR2 SQIVND (reference sequence). After removal of 8 bases from V and 2 bases from J, the junction contained 2 bases not matched to a gene. The CDR3 runs to 12 residues. The CDR3 protein is CASGDRNYGYTF. CDR3 sequence (DNA): TGTGCCAGTGGGGACAGAAACTATGGCTACACCTTC. Filled out from reference TRBV19 and TRBJ1-2, the complete variable domain reads DGGITQSPKYLFRKEGQNVTLSCEQNLNHDAMYWYRQDPGQGLRLIYYSQIVNDFQKGDIAEGYSVSREKKESFPLTVTSAQKNPTAFYLCASGDRNYGYTFGSGTRLTVV.

This clonotype showed up just once. This chain links TRBV20-1 with TRBJ1-1, with a tentative D call TRBD1 (5 bases). CDR3 length: 11 residues. The V and J ends lost 6 bases and 5 bases respectively, with 10 bases between them. From germline, CDR1 is DFQATT and CDR2 SNEGSKA (reference sequence). The CDR3 DNA sequence: TGCAGTGCCCAACAGGTTACTGAAGCTTTCTTT. Its translation is CSAQQVTEAFF.

The chain links TRBV5-6 to TRBJ2-7; 7 bases align to TRBD1. This CDR3 comprises 15 residues. Trimming removed 3 bases from V and 2 bases from J; junction bases left unmatched: 8. Germline V gene sequence: CDR1 SGHDT, CDR2 YYEEEE. The CDR3 loop is CASSSSGTAPYEQYF. The CDR3 DNA reads TGTGCCAGCAGCTCCTCAGGGACAGCTCCCTACGAGCAGTACTTC. Based on the CDR3 plus reference TRBV5-6 and TRBJ2-7, the full variable domain is DAGVTQSPTHLIKTRGQQVTLRCSPKSGHDTVSWYQQALGQGPQFIFQYYEEEERQRGNFPDRFSGHQFPNYSSELNVNALLLGDSALYLCASSSSGTAPYEQYFGPGTRLTVT.

In this sample, this clonotype turned up a few times. The rearrangement uses TRBV7-3 and TRBJ1-2, with TRBD1 matching 8 bases. CDR3 size: 13 residues. V was pared by 5 bases and J by 3 bases, with 2 bases of the junction left unmatched. Germline loops: CDR1 SGHTA, CDR2 FQGTGA. CDR3 coding DNA: TGTGCCAGCAGCGACAGGGGAGACTATGGCTACACCTTC. Translated, it gives CASSDRGDYGYTF.

The V and J genes are TRBV20-1 and TRBJ1-6; no clear D. This CDR3 is built from 14 residues. V lost 4 bases and J 2 bases, leaving 9 bases between the germline ends. Germline-derived CDR1 and CDR2 are DFQATT and SNEGSKA (reference sequence). In DNA, the CDR3 is TGCAGTGCTATGGCGGGTCCCTATAATTCACCCCTCCACTTT. It specifies CSAMAGPYNSPLHF.

Only a few counts were recorded for this clonotype. CDR3 nucleotide sequence: TGTGCCAGCAGTTGGGACAGGGGGACTAACACTGAAGCTTTCTTT. Residues: CASSWDRGTNTEAFF. The chain links TRBV11-2 to TRBJ1-1, with TRBD1 matching over 11 bases. The germline gives CDR1 SGHAT, CDR2 FQNNGV. After removal of 6 bases from V and 2 bases from J, the junction contained 5 bases not matched to a gene. The CDR3 extends over 15 amino acids.

The chain uses TRBV7-6 and TRBJ1-2, with TRBD1 matching over 7 bases. The CDR3 length is 14 residues. With V trimmed by 5 bases and J by 5 bases, 8 bases remained unmatched. Germline-derived CDR1 and CDR2 are SGHVS and FNYEAQ. The CDR3 here is CASSPDRAVYGYTF. CDR3 in DNA: TGTGCCAGCAGCCCCGACAGGGCGGTATATGGCTACACCTTC. Complete variable domain (other parts from reference TRBV7-6 and TRBJ1-2): GAGVSQSPRYKVTKRGQDVALRCDPISGHVSLYWYRQALGQGPEFLTYFNYEAQQDKSGLPNDRFSAERPEGSISTLTIQRTEQRDSAMYRCASSPDRAVYGYTFGSGTRLTVV.

V and J are TRBV27 and TRBJ2-7, with TRBD1 matching over 7 bases. Germline trimming cut 2 bases from V and 2 bases from J; bases unmatched to any gene: 3. There are 14 residues in the CDR3. Germline V gene lookup returns CDR1 MNHEY and CDR2 SMNVEV (reference sequence). The CDR3 reads CASSLPGGTYEQYF. The CDR3 nucleotides are TGTGCCAGCAGTTTACCAGGGGGAACCTACGAGCAGTACTTC.

This clonotype was counted between two and nine times. This rearrangement joins TRBV7-2 to TRBJ2-1; D is perhaps TRBD1 (6 bases). The V end lost 5 bases, the J end lost 2 bases, and 13 bases lay between the germline ends. From germline, CDR1 is SGHTA and CDR2 FQGNSA. This CDR3 is 15 amino acids long. In nucleotides, the CDR3 is TGTGCCAGCAGCATCGGACAGATAGCCTACAATGAGCAGTTCTTC. This sequence encodes CASSIGQIAYNEQFF.

Ten or more counts support this clonotype. CDR3 amino acids: CASSAVLAGTNTGELFF. DNA for the CDR3: TGTGCCAGCAGCGCGGTACTAGCGGGGACAAACACCGGGGAGCTGTTTTTT. V and J are TRBV5-4 and TRBJ2-2; 10 bases agree with TRBD2. CDR1 SGHNT and CDR2 YYREEE come from the germline V gene (reference sequence). The V segment lost 4 bases and the J segment 2 bases; nucleotides outside the gene matches: 8. This CDR3 is 17 amino acids long.

V and J are TRBV7-6 and TRBJ2-1, with 14 bases aligning to TRBD2. The V and J ends lost 5 bases and 11 bases, in that order; junction bases with no gene match: 8. The V gene's germline CDR1 is SGHVS and CDR2 FNYEAQ. The CDR3 totals 15 residues. CDR3 sequence: CASSPKGLAGEKQFF. The CDR3 DNA is TGTGCCAGCAGCCCGAAGGGACTAGCGGGGGAAAAGCAGTTCTTC. Full variable domain (outside the CDR3, taken from reference TRBV7-6 and TRBJ2-1): GAGVSQSPRYKVTKRGQDVALRCDPISGHVSLYWYRQALGQGPEFLTYFNYEAQQDKSGLPNDRFSAERPEGSISTLTIQRTEQRDSAMYRCASSPKGLAGEKQFFGPGTRLTVL.